This T cell receptor beta chain was observed in a study of siplizumab effects on memory and regulatory T cells. Study-level results: Many proliferating CD4+ or CD8+ clones remained unclassified. Roughly 80-95% of them could not be assigned either a naive or a memory phenotype. Siplizumab caused a significant drop in alloreactive sequences traceable to unstimulated CD4+ memory cells.

As to this clone: The antigen is not known.

Generated by immunoSEQ multiplex PCR, the TCRdb table keeps only in-frame clones and is missing some. The sample contains just over 60,000 clones, 79% of which appear only once. The CDR3 extends over 16 amino acids. Trimming pared 2 bases from V and 2 bases from J, leaving 14 bases between. Per germline, CDR1 SGHTA and CDR2 FQGNSA. The clonotype comes from a human donor in good health. The material sequenced was memory CD4+ T cells sorted from blood. This chain joins TRBV7-2 and TRBJ2-3, with D hard to call. The CDR3 bases are TGTGCCAGCAGCTTAAGCCGGAACCCGGACACAGATACGCAGTATTTT. Protein: CASSLSRNPDTDTQYF.